The next 30 T cell receptor beta chains were all read from a single sample in a study of control samples from healthy donors and cancer patients. The table came from immunoSEQ multiplex PCR; TCRdb's copy has only in-frame clones and leaves some out. In the table there are 150,000 to 200,000 clones, 96% of which are singletons. Sequencing was done on a sample of blood. The receptors were gathered from a woman in her twenties or thirties in good health.

This chain links TRBV4-1 with TRBJ2-7; D may be TRBD1 (5 bases). V was pared by 3 bases and J by 1 base, with 13 bases between. The germline CDR1 and CDR2 sequences are MGHRA and YSYEKL. This CDR3 is built from 15 residues. CDR3 nucleotides: TGCGCCAGCAGCCAGCTTCCGGACATTTCCTACGAGCAGTACTTC. This gives the protein CASSQLPDISYEQYF.

This clone appeared once. The V call is TRBV28, the J call TRBJ2-2; the match to TRBD1 covers 7 bases. V was pared by 3 bases and J by 6 bases, with 7 bases of the junction left unmatched. Per germline, CDR1 MDHEN and CDR2 SYDVKM. There are 15 residues in the CDR3. The CDR3 DNA reads TGTGCCAGCAGTTTCGGGACAGTTGCACCCGGGGAGCTGTTTTTT. Translated, it gives CASSFGTVAPGELFF.

The chain couples TRBV5-1 to TRBJ1-1; D is unresolved. Trimming pared 7 bases from V and 0 bases from J, leaving 13 bases between. From germline, CDR1 is SGHRS and CDR2 YFSETQ. The CDR3 is 14 amino acids. The CDR3: CASRKGAVNTEAFF. Written as DNA, the CDR3 is TGCGCCAGCCGAAAAGGTGCGGTGAACACTGAAGCTTTCTTT.

This chain connects TRBV3-1 (or the pseudogene TRBV3-2) to TRBJ2-5; D is possibly TRBD2 (7 bases). There are 14 residues in the CDR3. Germline CDR1 LGHDT, CDR2 YNNKEL (reference sequence). Trimming cost V 2 bases and J 4 bases, with 11 bases left between them. The CDR3 DNA reads TGTGCCAGCAGCCAACGAGGGGGGGGAGAGACCCAGTACTTC. Translated: CASSQRGGGETQYF.

The chain is built from TRBV18 and TRBJ2-1; D is possibly TRBD2 (6 bases). V was shortened by 3 bases and J by 10 bases, with 10 bases between the two germline ends. Germline loops: CDR1 KGHSH, CDR2 LQKENI. The length of the CDR3 is 12 residues. The CDR3 spells CASSPTGVEQFF. CDR3 in DNA: TGTGCCAGCTCACCCACGGGAGTGGAGCAGTTCTTC.

The chain joins TRBV7-8 to TRBJ2-2; no clear D gene. This CDR3 region has 14 residues. V lost 5 bases and J 3 bases, leaving 10 bases between the germline ends. The germline V gene encodes CDR1 SGHVS and CDR2 FQNEAQ. CDR3 in amino acids: CASSPDLYTGELFF. The CDR3 DNA reads as TGTGCCAGCAGCCCGGACCTTTACACCGGGGAGCTGTTTTTT. The complete variable domain, with remaining parts taken from reference TRBV7-8 and TRBJ2-2, reads GAGVSQSPRYKVAKRGQDVALRCDPISGHVSLFWYQQALGQGPEFLTYFQNEAQLDKSGLPSDRFFAERPEGSVSTLKIQRTQQEDSAVYLCASSPDLYTGELFFGEGSRLTVL.

The chain joins TRBV28 to TRBJ2-7; no clear D. The germline V gene encodes CDR1 MDHEN and CDR2 SYDVKM. The V end lost 3 bases, the J end lost 4 bases, and 10 bases lay between the germline ends. This CDR3 is built from 13 residues. The chain's CDR3 is CASSFHSDYEQYF. DNA for the CDR3: TGTGCCAGCAGTTTTCATTCGGATTACGAGCAGTACTTC. Full variable domain (outside the CDR3, taken from reference TRBV28 and TRBJ2-7): DVKVTQSSRYLVKRTGEKVFLECVQDMDHENMFWYRQDPGLGLRLIYFSYDVKMKEKGDIPEGYSVSREKKERFSLILESASTNQTSMYLCASSFHSDYEQYFGPGTRLTVT.

The chain combines TRBV28 with TRBJ2-1; 12 bases match TRBD2. CDR3 size: 14 residues. V shed 11 bases, J shed 7 bases, and the junction held 9 bases outside the gene matches. The germline gives CDR1 MDHEN, CDR2 SYDVKM. The CDR3 sequence: CASTLAGGPNEQFF. Written as DNA, the CDR3 is TGTGCCTCCACTCTAGCGGGAGGGCCAAATGAGCAGTTCTTC.

The rearrangement joins TRBV14 to TRBJ2-1; D is perhaps TRBD2 (6 bases). The germline gives CDR1 SGHDN, CDR2 FVKESK. V lost 4 bases and J 5 bases, leaving 18 bases between the germline ends. This CDR3 is built from 16 residues. The CDR3 loop is CASSLRGGIGDNEQFF. In nucleotides, the CDR3 is TGTGCCAGCAGCCTTAGGGGCGGGATTGGCGACAATGAGCAGTTCTTC.

The chain is built from TRBV10-3 and TRBJ2-2; D unresolved. Trimming cost V 3 bases and J 6 bases, with 5 bases left between them. Looked up from germline, CDR1 is ENHRY and CDR2 is SYGVKD. The CDR3 covers 12 residues. Here the CDR3 DNA reads TGTGCCATCAGTGATGGGGCCGGGGAGCTGTTTTTT. This encodes CAISDGAGELFF.

The genes are TRBV10-3 and TRBJ1-1; D unresolved. The CDR3 runs to 12 residues. Germline loops: CDR1 ENHRY, CDR2 SYGVKD. V dropped 4 bases and J dropped 1 base, with 4 bases sitting between them. In DNA form, the CDR3 reads TGTGCCATCAGTGGAGGGAACACTGAAGCTTTCTTT. Translated, it gives CAISGGNTEAFF.

This sequence joins TRBV14 and TRBJ2-3, with 11 bases matching TRBD2. Germline values: CDR1 SGHDN, CDR2 FVKESK. CDR3 length: 19 amino acids. V dropped 4 bases and J dropped 1; count of bases not matched to a gene: 13. The CDR3 DNA reads TGTGCCAGCAGCCGTCGGCTACTAGCGGGAGTCAGGGGCACAGATACGCAGTATTTT. Residues: CASSRRLLAGVRGTDTQYF.

The rearrangement joins TRBV6-4 to TRBJ2-3; maybe TRBD2 (7 bases). Trimming removed 3 bases from V and 2 bases from J, with 9 bases in between. This CDR3 is built from 14 residues. The germline V gene encodes CDR1 MRHNA and CDR2 SNTAGT. The CDR3 loop reads CASSEGGATDTQYF. The CDR3 DNA reads as TGTGCCAGCAGTGAGGGGGGGGCCACAGATACGCAGTATTTT.

The gene calls are TRBV30 and TRBJ1-6; no firm D call. V was trimmed by 2 bases and J by 5 bases, leaving 7 bases between them. The CDR3 is 13 residues long. In germline, CDR1 is GTSNPN, CDR2 SVGIG (reference sequence). CDR3 nucleotide sequence: TGTGCCTGGAGTAACAGAGATAATTCACCCCTCCACTTT. Protein product: CAWSNRDNSPLHF.

DNA for the CDR3: TGTGCCAGCAGCCAGGAGACAAACATTCAGTACTTC. Amino acids: CASSQETNIQYF. The chain is built from TRBV4-2 and TRBJ2-4; the D is unclear. The germline V gene has CDR1 LGHNA and CDR2 YNFKEQ. This CDR3 contains 12 residues. Trimming took 3 bases from V and 6 from J, leaving 6 bases between them.

The genes are TRBV7-9 and TRBJ2-7; 7 positions match TRBD1. The CDR3 is 13 residues long. After removal of 5 bases from V and 2 bases from J, the junction contained 3 bases not matched to a gene. Germline V gives CDR1 SEHNR, CDR2 FQNEAQ (reference sequence). The CDR3 region has the DNA TGTGCCAGCAGCGCCGACAGGGCCTACGAGCAGTACTTC. It specifies CASSADRAYEQYF.

The chain carries TRBV11-2 and TRBJ1-1, with TRBD1 matching over 12 bases. Germline CDR1 reads SGHAT; CDR2 reads FQNNGV. V shed 4 bases and J 6 bases; nucleotides not matched to a gene: 9. The CDR3 has 16 amino acids. The CDR3 sequence: CASSSWDRGRGAEAFF. The CDR3 DNA sequence: TGTGCCAGCAGCTCCTGGGACAGGGGGCGCGGGGCTGAAGCTTTCTTT.

The chain is built from TRBV27 and TRBJ1-1; D ambiguous. CDR3 length equals 14 residues. Germline CDR1 MNHEY, CDR2 SMNVEV (reference sequence). The V end lost 5 bases, the J end lost 4 bases, and 14 bases lay between the germline ends. The CDR3: CASSQLLDGTEAFF. Here the CDR3 DNA reads TGTGCCAGCAGTCAACTCTTAGACGGCACTGAAGCTTTCTTT.

For the CDR3, the DNA is TGTGCCAGCAGCGGCGGACAGATAACTAATGAAAAACTGTTTTTT. Translated: CASSGGQITNEKLFF. This chain uses TRBV9 with TRBJ1-4, with a tentative D call TRBD1 (6 bases). There are 15 residues in the CDR3. CDR1 is SGDLS and CDR2 is YYNGEE in the germline V gene. The germline V and J ends were trimmed by 3 bases and 1 base, with 10 bases remaining between them.

The rearrangement uses TRBV19 and TRBJ1-3; D gene unclear. The ends were cut back, 6 bases at V and 3 bases at J, with 6 bases in the middle. This CDR3 is 12 amino acids long. Germline assignment: CDR1 LNHDA and CDR2 SQIVND (reference sequence). The CDR3 loop is CASSLVGNTIYF. The CDR3 nucleotides read TGTGCCAGTAGCCTAGTTGGAAACACCATATATTTT. Complete variable domain (other parts from reference TRBV19 and TRBJ1-3): DGGITQSPKYLFRKEGQNVTLSCEQNLNHDAMYWYRQDPGQGLRLIYYSQIVNDFQKGDIAEGYSVSREKKESFPLTVTSAQKNPTAFYLCASSLVGNTIYFGEGSWLTVV.

The chain employs TRBV29-1 and TRBJ1-2; tentative D call: TRBD1 (5 bases). This CDR3 spans 13 amino acids. Germline-derived CDR1 and CDR2 are SQVTM and ANQGSEA. The V and J ends lost 6 bases and 3 bases respectively, with 14 bases between them. The CDR3 nucleotides are TGCAGCGTCTTTGGGGGTACCGACTATGGCTACACCTTC. Translated: CSVFGGTDYGYTF.

This chain connects TRBV11-3 to TRBJ2-1, with 12 positions matching TRBD2. The CDR3 covers 16 residues. J lost 9 bases, V lost 1 base, and 7 bases had no gene match. The germline V gene has CDR1 SGHNT and CDR2 YENEEA. CDR3 DNA: TGTGCCAGCAGCTTAGTCCTAGCGGGAGGGCCGAGTGAGCAGTTCTTC. Its translation is CASSLVLAGGPSEQFF.

J is TRBJ1-5 and V is TRBV28; 7 positions match TRBD1. The germline CDR1 and CDR2 sequences are MDHEN and SYDVKM. Losses at the gene ends were 2 bases for V and 0 bases for J; bases not matched to a gene: 7. This CDR3 spans 17 amino acids. The CDR3 region has the DNA TGTGCCAGCAGTTTAACTCGGGACAGATATAGCAATCAGCCCCAGCATTTT. Amino acids: CASSLTRDRYSNQPQHF.

This chain joins TRBV19 and TRBJ1-1; 7 bases are shared with TRBD1. The ends lost 6 bases at V and 2 bases at J; junction bases unmatched: 12. Germline lookup yields CDR1 LNHDA and CDR2 SQIVND (reference sequence). This CDR3 is built from 16 residues. CDR3 DNA sequence: TGTGCCAGTAGCAGAAATACAGGGGACGGTAACACTGAAGCTTTCTTT. It codes for CASSRNTGDGNTEAFF.

This clone was detected only once. The V call is TRBV5-1, the J call TRBJ1-1, with a weak D call TRBD1 (5 bases). The germline V and J ends were trimmed by 2 bases and 1 base, with 9 bases remaining between them. Germline V gene sequence: CDR1 SGHRS, CDR2 YFSETQ. CDR3 size: 14 residues. CDR3 sequence reads: CASSFNTGNTEAFF. In DNA form, the CDR3 reads TGCGCCAGCAGCTTCAATACAGGGAACACTGAAGCTTTCTTT.

V gene TRBV5-1 combines with J gene TRBJ2-3; D assignment may be TRBD1 or TRBD2 (5 bases each). The germline CDR1 and CDR2 sequences are SGHRS and YFSETQ. The CDR3 contains 14 residues. Trimming pared 5 bases from V and 2 bases from J, leaving 12 bases between. The CDR3 DNA follows: TGCGCCAGCAGTCGAGGGGCGACCACAGATACGCAGTATTTT. It encodes CASSRGATTDTQYF.

The chain employs TRBV24-1 and TRBJ2-5; D not certain. V lost 2 bases and J 7 bases, leaving 10 bases between the germline ends. Germline V lookup: CDR1 KGHDR, CDR2 SFDVKD. The CDR3 loop spans 13 amino acids. CDR3 nucleotides: TGTGCCACCAGTGATTCCCGGATCGGGACCCAGTACTTC. Translation: CATSDSRIGTQYF.

The chain carries TRBV27 and TRBJ1-1; a possible D gene is TRBD1 (5 bases). Germline-derived CDR1 and CDR2 are MNHEY and SMNVEV (reference sequence). This CDR3 region has 13 residues. Trimming pared 3 bases from V and 3 bases from J, leaving 8 bases between. The CDR3 sequence: CASSLGRDTEAFF. The CDR3 DNA is TGTGCCAGCAGTTTGGGCAGGGACACTGAAGCTTTCTTT.

This sequence joins TRBV28 and TRBJ2-5, with no clear D. The CDR3 sequence is 12 residues long. Germline V gives CDR1 MDHEN, CDR2 SYDVKM. Trimming removed 0 bases from V and 3 bases from J, with 2 bases in between. CDR3 amino acids: CASSLWKETQYF. In DNA, the CDR3 is TGTGCCAGCAGTTTATGGAAAGAGACCCAGTACTTC.

The genes are TRBV11-2 and TRBJ2-2; TRBD2 might be the D (6 bases). The CDR3 runs 16 residues. In germline, CDR1 is SGHAT, CDR2 FQNNGV. V lost 5 bases and J 5 bases, leaving 18 bases between the germline ends. CDR3 bases: TGTGCCAGCAGCCCCTCCTGGGGGGTTGGGACCGGGGAGCTGTTTTTT. It encodes CASSPSWGVGTGELFF.